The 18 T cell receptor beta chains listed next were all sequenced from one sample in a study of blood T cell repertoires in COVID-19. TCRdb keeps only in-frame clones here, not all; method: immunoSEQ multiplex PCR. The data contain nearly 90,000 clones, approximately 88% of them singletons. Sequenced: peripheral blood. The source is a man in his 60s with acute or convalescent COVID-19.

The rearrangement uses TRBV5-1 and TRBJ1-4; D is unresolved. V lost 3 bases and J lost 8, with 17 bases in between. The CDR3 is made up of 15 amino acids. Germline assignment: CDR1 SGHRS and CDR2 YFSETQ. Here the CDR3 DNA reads TGCGCCAGCAGCTCCGACGGAGGTGAATGGGAAAAACTGTTTTTT. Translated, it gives CASSSDGGEWEKLFF.

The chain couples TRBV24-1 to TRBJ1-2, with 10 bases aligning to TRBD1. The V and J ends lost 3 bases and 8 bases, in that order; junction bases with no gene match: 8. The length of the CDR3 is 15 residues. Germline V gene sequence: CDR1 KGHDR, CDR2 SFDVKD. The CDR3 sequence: CATSDAGTGARGYTF. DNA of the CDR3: TGTGCCACCAGTGATGCCGGGACAGGGGCTCGGGGCTACACCTTC.

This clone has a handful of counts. CDR3 sequence reads: CASSRGSGGEKLFF. CDR3 in DNA: TGTGCCAGCTCCCGGGGATCGGGAGGCGAAAAACTGTTTTTT. The chain links TRBV28 to TRBJ1-4; D gene uncertain. Germline V gene lookup returns CDR1 MDHEN and CDR2 SYDVKM. The ends were cut back, 8 bases at V and 8 bases at J, with 18 bases in the middle. The CDR3 totals 14 residues.

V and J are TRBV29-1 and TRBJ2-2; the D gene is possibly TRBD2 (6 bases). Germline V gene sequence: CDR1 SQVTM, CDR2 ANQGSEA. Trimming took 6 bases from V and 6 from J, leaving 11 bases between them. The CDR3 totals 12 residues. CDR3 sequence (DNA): TGCAGCGTGCAGGGACTCGCCGGGGAGCTGTTTTTT. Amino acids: CSVQGLAGELFF.

DNA for the CDR3: TGTGCCAGCAGCCCAACCGGGACACCCTCTGGAAACACCATATATTTT. Its protein is CASSPTGTPSGNTIYF. The chain uses TRBV9 and TRBJ1-3, with D possibly matching TRBD1 (6 bases). Trimming removed 4 bases from V and 0 bases from J, with 14 bases in between. The germline V gene encodes CDR1 SGDLS and CDR2 YYNGEE. The CDR3 runs to 16 residues.

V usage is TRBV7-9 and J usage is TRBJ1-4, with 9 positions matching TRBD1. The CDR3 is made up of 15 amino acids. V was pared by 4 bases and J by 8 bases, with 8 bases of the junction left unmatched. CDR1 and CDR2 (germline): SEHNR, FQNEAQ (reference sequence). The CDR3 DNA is TGTGCCAGCAGCTCCAGGACAGGGGAAGGAGAAAAACTGTTTTTT. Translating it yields CASSSRTGEGEKLFF.

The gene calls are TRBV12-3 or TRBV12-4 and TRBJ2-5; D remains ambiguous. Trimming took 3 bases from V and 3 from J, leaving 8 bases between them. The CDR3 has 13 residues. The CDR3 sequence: CASSFIREETQYF. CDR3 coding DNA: TGTGCCAGCAGTTTTATCCGGGAAGAGACCCAGTACTTC.

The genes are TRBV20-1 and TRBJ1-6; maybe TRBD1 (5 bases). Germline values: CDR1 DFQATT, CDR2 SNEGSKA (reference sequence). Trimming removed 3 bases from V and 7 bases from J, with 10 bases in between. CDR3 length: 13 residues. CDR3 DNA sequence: TGCAGTGCTAGTTTTCGGGGGAATTCACCCCTCCACTTT. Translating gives CSASFRGNSPLHF.

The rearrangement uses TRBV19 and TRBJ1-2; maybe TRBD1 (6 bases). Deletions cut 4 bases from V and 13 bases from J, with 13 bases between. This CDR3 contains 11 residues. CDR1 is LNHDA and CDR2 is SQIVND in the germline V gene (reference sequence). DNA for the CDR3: TGTGCCAGTAGTACAACAGGGAAATGCACCTTC. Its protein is CASSTTGKCTF.

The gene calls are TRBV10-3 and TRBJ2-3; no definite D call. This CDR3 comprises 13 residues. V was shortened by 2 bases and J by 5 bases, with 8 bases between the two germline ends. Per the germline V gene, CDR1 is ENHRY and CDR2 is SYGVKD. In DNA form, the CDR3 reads TGTGCCATCAGTGAGAGAGAGAAAGATACGCAGTATTTT. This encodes CAISEREKDTQYF.

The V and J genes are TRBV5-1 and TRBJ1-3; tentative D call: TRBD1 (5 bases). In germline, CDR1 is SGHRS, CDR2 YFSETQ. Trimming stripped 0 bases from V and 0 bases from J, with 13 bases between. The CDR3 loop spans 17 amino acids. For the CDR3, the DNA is TGCGCCAGCAGCTTGGGGGTCGGGACTGCCTCTGGAAACACCATATATTTT. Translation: CASSLGVGTASGNTIYF.

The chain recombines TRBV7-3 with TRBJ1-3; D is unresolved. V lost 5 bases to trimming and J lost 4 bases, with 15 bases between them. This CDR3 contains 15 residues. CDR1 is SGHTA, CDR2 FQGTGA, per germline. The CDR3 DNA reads TGTGCCAGCAGCCCCCGGGAGACTAAAGGAAACACCATATATTTT. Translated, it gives CASSPRETKGNTIYF.

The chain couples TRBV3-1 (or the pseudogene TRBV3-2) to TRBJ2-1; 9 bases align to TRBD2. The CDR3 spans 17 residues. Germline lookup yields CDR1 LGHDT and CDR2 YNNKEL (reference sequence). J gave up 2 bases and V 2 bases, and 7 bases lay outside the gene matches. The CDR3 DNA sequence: TGTGCCAGCAGCCAAAGTGCTAGCGGGACAACCTACAATGAGCAGTTCTTC. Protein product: CASSQSASGTTYNEQFF.

The CDR3 DNA reads as TGTGCCAGCAGCTTAGGGCGGACCTACGAGCAGTACTTC. This encodes CASSLGRTYEQYF. The chain joins TRBV11-2 to TRBJ2-7; D remains ambiguous. Trimming removed 1 base from V and 2 bases from J, with 6 bases in between. The CDR3 length is 13 residues. Germline V gene lookup returns CDR1 SGHAT and CDR2 FQNNGV.

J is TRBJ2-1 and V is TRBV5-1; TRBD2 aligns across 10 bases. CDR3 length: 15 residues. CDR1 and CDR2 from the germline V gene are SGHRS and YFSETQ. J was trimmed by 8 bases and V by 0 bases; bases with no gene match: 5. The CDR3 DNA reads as TGCGCCAGCAGCTTGGAAAGCGGGAGGGCCCATGAGCAGTTCTTC. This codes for CASSLESGRAHEQFF.

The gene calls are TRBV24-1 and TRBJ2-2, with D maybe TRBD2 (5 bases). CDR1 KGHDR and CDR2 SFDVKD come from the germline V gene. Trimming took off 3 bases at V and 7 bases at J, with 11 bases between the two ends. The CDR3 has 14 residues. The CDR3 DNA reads TGTGCCACCAGTGATGCCGGACGGGGCGGGGAGCTGTTTTTT. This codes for CATSDAGRGGELFF.

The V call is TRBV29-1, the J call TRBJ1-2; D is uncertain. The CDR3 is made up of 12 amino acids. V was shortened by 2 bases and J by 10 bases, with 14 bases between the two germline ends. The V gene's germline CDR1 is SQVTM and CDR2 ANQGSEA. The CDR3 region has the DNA TGCAGCGTTGAACACCCAGTTCGATACTACACCTTC. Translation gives CSVEHPVRYYTF.

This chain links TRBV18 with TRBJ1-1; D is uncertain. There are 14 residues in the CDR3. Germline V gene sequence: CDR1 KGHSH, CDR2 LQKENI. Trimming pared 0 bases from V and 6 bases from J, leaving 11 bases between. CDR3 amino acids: CASSPPSVGAEAFF. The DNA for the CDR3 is TGTGCCAGCTCACCACCCTCCGTGGGAGCTGAAGCTTTCTTT.